This note documents a single T cell receptor beta chain sequence. As yet, its antigen is unknown. This sample is part of a study of T cells expressing NK-cell markers. Study conclusions and caveats: A range of about 1.0-8% of CD8+ T cells consisted of dominant NKG2C+ clonotypes in 6 or 7 donors. These clonotypes additionally ranked first within the CD3+CD56-NKG2C+ fraction of a few donors.

Germline loops: CDR1 MDHEN, CDR2 SYDVKM. CDR3 length: 16 residues. TCRdb re-called the 5' RACE reads, yielding one record per CDR3 amino acid sequence without DNA. The sample table includes 90,000 to 130,000 distinct CDR3 sequences. The gene calls are TRBV28 and TRBJ1-5; TCRdb's assignment of TRBD1 cannot be checked, as there is no DNA. The TCR sequence derives from a woman between 18 and 70 years old in good health. The sample was blood T cells: a sorted CD56 or NKG2C T cell subset, CD4+ or CD8+ T cells, or bulk PBMC T cells (not recorded which). CDR3: CASDSWGVLGNQPQHF.